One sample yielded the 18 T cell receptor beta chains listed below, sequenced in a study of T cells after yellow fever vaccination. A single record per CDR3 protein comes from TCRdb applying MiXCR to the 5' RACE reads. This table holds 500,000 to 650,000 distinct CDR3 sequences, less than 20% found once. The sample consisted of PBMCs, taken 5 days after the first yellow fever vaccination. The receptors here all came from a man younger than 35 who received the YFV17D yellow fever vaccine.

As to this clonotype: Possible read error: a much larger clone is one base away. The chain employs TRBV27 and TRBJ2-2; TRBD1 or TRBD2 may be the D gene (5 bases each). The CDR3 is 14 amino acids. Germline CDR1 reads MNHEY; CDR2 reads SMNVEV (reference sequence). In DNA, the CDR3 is TGTGCCAGCGGCTACTCCGACAGAACCGGGGAGCAGTTTTTT. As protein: CASGYSDRTGEQFF.

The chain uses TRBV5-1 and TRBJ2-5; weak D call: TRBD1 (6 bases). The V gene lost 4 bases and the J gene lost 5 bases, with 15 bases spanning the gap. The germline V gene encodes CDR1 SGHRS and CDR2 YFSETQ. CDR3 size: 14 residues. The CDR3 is CASSGTQGTETQYF. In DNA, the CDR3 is TGCGCCAGCAGCGGTACACAGGGCACGGAGACCCAGTACTTC. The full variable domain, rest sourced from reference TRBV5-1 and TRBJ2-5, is KAGVTQTPRYLIKTRGQQVTLSCSPISGHRSVSWYQQTPGQGLQFLFEYFSETQRNKGNFPGRFSGRQFSNSRSEMNVSTLELGDSALYLCASSGTQGTETQYFGPGTRLLVL.

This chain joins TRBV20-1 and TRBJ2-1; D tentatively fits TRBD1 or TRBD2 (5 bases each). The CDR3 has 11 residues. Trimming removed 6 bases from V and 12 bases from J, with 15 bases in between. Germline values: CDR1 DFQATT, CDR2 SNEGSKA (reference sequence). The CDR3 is CSARARDPQFF. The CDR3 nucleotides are TGCAGTGCGAGGGCCCGGGACCCGCAGTTCTTC.

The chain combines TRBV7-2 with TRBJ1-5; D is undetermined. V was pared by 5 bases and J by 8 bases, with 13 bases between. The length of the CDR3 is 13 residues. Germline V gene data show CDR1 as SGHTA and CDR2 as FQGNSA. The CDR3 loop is CASSLRGLEPQHF. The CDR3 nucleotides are TGTGCCAGCAGCCTGAGAGGGCTGGAGCCCCAGCATTTT.

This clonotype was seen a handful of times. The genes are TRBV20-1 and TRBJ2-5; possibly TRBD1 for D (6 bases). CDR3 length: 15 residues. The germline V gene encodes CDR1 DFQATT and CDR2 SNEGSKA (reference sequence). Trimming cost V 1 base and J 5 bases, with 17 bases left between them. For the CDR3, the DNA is TGCAGTGCTAGAGGGGCCCCACAGGGAGCGGAGACCCAGTACTTC. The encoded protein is CSARGAPQGAETQYF.

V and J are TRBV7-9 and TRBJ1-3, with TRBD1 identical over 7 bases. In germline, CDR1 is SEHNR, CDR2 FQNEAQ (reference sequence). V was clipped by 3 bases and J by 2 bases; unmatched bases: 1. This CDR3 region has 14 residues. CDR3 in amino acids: CASSFDRAGNTIYF. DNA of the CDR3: TGTGCCAGCAGCTTCGACAGGGCTGGAAACACCATATATTTT.

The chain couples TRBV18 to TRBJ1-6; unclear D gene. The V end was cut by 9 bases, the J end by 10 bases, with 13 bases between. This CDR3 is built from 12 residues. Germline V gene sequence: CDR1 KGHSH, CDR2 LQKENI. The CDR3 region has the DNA TGTGCCAGTTCCACGGAGGACTCACCCCTCCACTTT. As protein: CASSTEDSPLHF. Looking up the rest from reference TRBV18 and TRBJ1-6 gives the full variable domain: NAGVMQNPRHLVRRRGQEARLRCSPMKGHSHVYWYRQLPEEGLKFMVYLQKENIIDESGMPKERFSAEFPKEGPSILRIQQVVRGDSAAYFCASSTEDSPLHFGNGTRLTVT.

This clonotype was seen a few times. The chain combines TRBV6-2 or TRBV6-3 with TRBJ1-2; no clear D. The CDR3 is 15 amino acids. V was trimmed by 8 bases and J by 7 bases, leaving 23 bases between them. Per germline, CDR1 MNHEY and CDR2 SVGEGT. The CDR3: CASSPDLIQARGYTF. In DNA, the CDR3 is TGTGCCAGCTCCCCTGACCTAATACAAGCTCGTGGCTACACCTTC.

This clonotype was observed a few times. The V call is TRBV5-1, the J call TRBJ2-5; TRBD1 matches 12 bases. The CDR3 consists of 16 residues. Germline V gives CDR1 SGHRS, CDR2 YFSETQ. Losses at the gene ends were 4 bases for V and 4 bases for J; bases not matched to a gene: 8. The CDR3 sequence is CASSPGTGGVPETQYF. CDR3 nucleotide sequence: TGCGCCAGCAGCCCAGGGACAGGGGGCGTCCCAGAGACCCAGTACTTC.

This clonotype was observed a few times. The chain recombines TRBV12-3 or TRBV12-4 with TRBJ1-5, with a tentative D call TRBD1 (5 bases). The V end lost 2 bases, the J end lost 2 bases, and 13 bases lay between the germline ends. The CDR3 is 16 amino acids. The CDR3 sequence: CASSLNGALGNQPQHF. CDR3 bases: TGTGCCAGCAGTTTAAATGGGGCGTTGGGCAATCAGCCCCAGCATTTT.

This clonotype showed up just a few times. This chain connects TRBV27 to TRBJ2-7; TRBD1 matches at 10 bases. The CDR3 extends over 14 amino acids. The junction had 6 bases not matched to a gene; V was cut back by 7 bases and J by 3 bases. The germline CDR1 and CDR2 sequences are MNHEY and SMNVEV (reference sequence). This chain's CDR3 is CASTSGTGVYEQYF. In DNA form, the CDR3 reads TGTGCCAGCACCTCCGGGACAGGGGTCTACGAGCAGTACTTC.

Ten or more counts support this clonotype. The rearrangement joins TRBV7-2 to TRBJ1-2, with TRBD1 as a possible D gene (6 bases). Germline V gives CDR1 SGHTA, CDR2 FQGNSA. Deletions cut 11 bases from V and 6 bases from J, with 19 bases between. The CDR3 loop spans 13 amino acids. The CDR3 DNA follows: TGTGCCTGCTCCACTCGGGGGGCGCATGGCTACACCTTC. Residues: CACSTRGAHGYTF.

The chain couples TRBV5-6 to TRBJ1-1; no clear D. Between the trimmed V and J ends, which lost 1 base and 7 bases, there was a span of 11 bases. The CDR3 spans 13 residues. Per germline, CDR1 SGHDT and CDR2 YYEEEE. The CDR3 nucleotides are TGTGCCAGCAGCTTGTATGCGACACTTGAAGCTTTCTTT. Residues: CASSLYATLEAFF.

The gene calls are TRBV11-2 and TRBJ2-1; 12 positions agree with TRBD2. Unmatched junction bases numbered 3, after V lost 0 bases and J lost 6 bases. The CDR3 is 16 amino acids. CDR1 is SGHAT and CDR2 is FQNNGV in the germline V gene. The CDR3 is CASSLDLAGGLNEQFF. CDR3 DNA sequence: TGTGCCAGCAGCTTAGATCTAGCGGGGGGGCTCAATGAGCAGTTCTTC.

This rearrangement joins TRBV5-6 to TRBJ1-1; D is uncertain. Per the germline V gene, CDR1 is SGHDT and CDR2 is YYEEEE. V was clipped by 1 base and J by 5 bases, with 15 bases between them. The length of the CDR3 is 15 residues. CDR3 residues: CASSLPSPARTEAFF. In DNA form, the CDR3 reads TGTGCCAGCAGCTTGCCATCCCCCGCGAGGACTGAAGCTTTCTTT.

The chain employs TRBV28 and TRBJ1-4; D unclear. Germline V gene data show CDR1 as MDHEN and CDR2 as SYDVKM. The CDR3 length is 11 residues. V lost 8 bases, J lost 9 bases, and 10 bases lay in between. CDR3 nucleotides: TGTGCCAGCCTTGGAGTGAAAAAACTGTTTTTT. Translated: CASLGVKKLFF.

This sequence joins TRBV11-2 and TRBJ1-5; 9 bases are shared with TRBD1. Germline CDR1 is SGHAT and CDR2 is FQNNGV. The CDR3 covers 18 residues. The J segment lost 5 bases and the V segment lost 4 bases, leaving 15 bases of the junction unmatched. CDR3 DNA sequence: TGTGCCAGCAGCTCGACCCACCTAACAGGGGGCGCGGATCAGCCCCAGCATTTT. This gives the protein CASSSTHLTGGADQPQHF.

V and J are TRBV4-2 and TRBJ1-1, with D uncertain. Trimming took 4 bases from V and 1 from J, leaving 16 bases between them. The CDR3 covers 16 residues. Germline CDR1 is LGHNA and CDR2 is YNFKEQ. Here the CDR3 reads CASSRVEGRGNTEAFF. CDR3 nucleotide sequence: TGTGCCAGCAGCCGGGTTGAAGGCCGGGGGAACACTGAAGCTTTCTTT.